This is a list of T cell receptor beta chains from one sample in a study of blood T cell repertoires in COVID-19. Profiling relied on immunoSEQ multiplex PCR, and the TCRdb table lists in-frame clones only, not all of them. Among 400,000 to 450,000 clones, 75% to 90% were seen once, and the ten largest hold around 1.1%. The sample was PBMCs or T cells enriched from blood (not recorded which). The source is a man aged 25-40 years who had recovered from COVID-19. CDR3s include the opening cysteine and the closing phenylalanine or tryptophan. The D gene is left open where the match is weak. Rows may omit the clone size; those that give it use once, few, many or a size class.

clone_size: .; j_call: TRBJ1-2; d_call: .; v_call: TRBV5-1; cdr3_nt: TGCGCCAGCAGCTTGGACAGCAGCTATGGCTACACCTTC; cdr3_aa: CASSLDSSYGYTF
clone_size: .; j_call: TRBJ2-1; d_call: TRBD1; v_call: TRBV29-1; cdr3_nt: TGCAGCGTTCTCCACTGGACAGGGGTAAGGGACAATGAGCAGTTCTTC; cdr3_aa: CSVLHWTGVRDNEQFF
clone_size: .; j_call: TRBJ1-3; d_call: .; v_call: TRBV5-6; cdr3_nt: TGTGCCAGCAGCTTGGGGCAGGCTGGAAACACCATATATTTT; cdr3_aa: CASSLGQAGNTIYF
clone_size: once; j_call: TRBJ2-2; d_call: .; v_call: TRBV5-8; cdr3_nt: TGTGCCAGCACGGTGCGGGACGGCCTTTCCGGGGAGCTGTTTTTT; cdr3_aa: CASTVRDGLSGELFF
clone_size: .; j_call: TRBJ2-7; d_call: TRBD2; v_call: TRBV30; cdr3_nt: TGTGCCTGGAGAGGGACTAGCGGGAATTCAGCCGACGAGCAGTACTTC; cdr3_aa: CAWRGTSGNSADEQYF
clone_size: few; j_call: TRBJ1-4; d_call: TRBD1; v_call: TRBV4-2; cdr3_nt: TGTGCCAGCAGCCAAGCCGACAGGGACAATGAAAAACTGTTTTTT; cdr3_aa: CASSQADRDNEKLFF
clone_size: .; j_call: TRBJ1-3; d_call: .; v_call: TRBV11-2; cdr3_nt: TGTGCCAGCAGCTTAGGCCTGGGGGAGGTCCCTGGAAACACCATATATTTT; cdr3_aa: CASSLGLGEVPGNTIYF
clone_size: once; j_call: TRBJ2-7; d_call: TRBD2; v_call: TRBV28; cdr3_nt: TGTGCCAGCAGTTCCCCGGGACTAGCCTTGGCCGAGCAGTACTTC; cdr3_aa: CASSSPGLALAEQYF
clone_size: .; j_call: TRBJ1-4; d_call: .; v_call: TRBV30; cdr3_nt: TGTGCCTGGTCCACAGGGATTGCTAATGAAAAACTGTTTTTT; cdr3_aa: CAWSTGIANEKLFF
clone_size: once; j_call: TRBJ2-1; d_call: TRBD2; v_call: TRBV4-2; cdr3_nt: TGTGCCAGCAGCCTTCTTGGTGGACTAGCGACCTACAATGAGCAGTTCTTC; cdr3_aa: CASSLLGGLATYNEQFF
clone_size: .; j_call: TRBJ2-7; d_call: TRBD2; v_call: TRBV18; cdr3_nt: TGTGCCAGCTCACCGGTGTCGGGACTAGCGGGATCGGAGCAGTACTTC; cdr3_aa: CASSPVSGLAGSEQYF
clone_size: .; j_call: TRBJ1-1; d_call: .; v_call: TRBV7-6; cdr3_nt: TGTGCCAGCAGCTTCGGGGTTACGAACACTGAAGCTTTCTTT; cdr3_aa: CASSFGVTNTEAFF
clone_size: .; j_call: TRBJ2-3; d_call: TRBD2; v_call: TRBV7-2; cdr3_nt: TGTGCCAGCAGCCTCGGGACTAGCGGGAGGGGCACAGATACGCAGTATTTT; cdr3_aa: CASSLGTSGRGTDTQYF
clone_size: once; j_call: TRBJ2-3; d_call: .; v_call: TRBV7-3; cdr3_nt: TGTGCCAGCAGCTTAACTATCGGGACGGGAGTTCGGACAGATACGCAGTATTTT; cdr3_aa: CASSLTIGTGVRTDTQYF
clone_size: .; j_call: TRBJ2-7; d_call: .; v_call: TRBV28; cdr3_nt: TGTGCCAGCAGTTCCCCGGGTGGTGGGAGCAGCTACGAGCAGTACTTC; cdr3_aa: CASSSPGGGSSYEQYF
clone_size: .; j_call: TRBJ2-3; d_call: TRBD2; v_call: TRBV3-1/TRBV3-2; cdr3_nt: TGTGCCAGCAGTCCTAGCGGACCAGATACGCAGTATTTT; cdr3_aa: CASSPSGPDTQYF
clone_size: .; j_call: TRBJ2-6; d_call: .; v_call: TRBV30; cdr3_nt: TGTGCCTACGGGGGGGCCAACGTCCTGACTTTC; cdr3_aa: CAYGGANVLTF
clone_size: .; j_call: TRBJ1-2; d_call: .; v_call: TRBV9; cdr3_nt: TGTGCCAGCAGCGTAGACGGCCTTGCGGATGGCTACACCTTC; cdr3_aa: CASSVDGLADGYTF
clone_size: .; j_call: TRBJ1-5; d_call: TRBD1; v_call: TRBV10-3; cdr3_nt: TGTGCCATCAGTGATTTTGGACAGGGCGGTCAGCCCCAGCATTTT; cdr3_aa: CAISDFGQGGQPQHF
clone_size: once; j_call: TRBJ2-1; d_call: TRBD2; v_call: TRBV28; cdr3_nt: TGTGCCAGCTTGGCTAGCGGGAGTGAGCAGTTCTTC; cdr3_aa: CASLASGSEQFF
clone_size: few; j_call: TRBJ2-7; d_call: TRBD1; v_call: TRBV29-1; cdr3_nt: TGCAGCGTAGGGCTTACAGGGGGATCCTACGAGCAGTACTTC; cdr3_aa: CSVGLTGGSYEQYF
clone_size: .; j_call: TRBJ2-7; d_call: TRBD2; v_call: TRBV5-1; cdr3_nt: TGCGCCAGCAGCTTGGGGGGCCGCCCCGGGGGGGAGCAGTACTTC; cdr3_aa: CASSLGGRPGGEQYF
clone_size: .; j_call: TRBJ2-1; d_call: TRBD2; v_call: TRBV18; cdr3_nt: TGTGCCAGCTCACCATGGACTAGCGGCTCCTACAATGAGCAGTTCTTC; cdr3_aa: CASSPWTSGSYNEQFF
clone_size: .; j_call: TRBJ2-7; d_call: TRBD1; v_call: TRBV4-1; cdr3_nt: TGCGCCAGCAGCCAGGGCGGACAGGCATCCTACGAGCAGTACTTC; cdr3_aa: CASSQGGQASYEQYF
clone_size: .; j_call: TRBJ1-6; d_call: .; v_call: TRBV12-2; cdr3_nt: TGTGCAAGTCGCCTTAAACGGCAGGGGGCGCGTATTGGATCACCCCTCCACTTT; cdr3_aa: CASRLKRQGARIGSPLHF
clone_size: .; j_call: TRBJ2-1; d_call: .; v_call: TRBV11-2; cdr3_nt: TGTGCCAGCAGCTTAGAAGGGCTAGCAGCCTACAATGAGCAGTTCTTC; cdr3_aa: CASSLEGLAAYNEQFF
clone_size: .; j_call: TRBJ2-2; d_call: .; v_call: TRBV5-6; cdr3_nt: TGTGCCAGCAGCTTGTGGGAGGCCGGGGAGCTGTTTTTT; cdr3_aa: CASSLWEAGELFF
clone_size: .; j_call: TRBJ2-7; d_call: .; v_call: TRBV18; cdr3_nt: TGTGCCAGCTCACCCGGGTTAATGGGCTACGAGCAGTACTTC; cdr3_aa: CASSPGLMGYEQYF
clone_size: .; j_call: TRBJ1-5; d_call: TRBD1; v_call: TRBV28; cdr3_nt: TGTGCCAGCAGTTTGACAGGGGGTCCCGCGGGGCCCCAGCATTTT; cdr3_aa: CASSLTGGPAGPQHF
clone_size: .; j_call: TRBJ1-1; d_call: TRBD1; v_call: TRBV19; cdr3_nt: TGTGCCAGTAGTCACAGACAGGGGAGCACTGAAGCTTTCTTT; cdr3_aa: CASSHRQGSTEAFF
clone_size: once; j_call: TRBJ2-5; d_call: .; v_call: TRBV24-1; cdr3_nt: TGTGCCACCGGGGACGGTGGGGGGGAGACCCAGTACTTC; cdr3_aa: CATGDGGGETQYF
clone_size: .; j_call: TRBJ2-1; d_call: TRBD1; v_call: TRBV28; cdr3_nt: TGTGCCAGCAGGGGACAGGGCTACAATGAGCAGTTCTTC; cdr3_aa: CASRGQGYNEQFF
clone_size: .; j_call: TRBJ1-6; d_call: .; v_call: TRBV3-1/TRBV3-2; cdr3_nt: TGTGCCACGGGGGGCAATAATTCACCCCTCCACTTT; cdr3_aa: CATGGNNSPLHF
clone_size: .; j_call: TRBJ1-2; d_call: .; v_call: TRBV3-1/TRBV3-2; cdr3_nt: TGTGCCAGCAGCATCAGAACTAACTATGGCTACACCTTC; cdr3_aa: CASSIRTNYGYTF
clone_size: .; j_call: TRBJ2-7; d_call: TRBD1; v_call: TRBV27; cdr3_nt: TGTGCCAGCAGTTTATCCCCAGGGACAGGCGAGCAGTACTTC; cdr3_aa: CASSLSPGTGEQYF
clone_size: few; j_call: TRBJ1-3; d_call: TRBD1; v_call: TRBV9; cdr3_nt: TGTGCCAGCCGGCAAGGACAGGGGGCCGGAAACACCATATATTTT; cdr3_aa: CASRQGQGAGNTIYF
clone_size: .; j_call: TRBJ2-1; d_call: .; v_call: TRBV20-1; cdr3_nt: TGCAGTGCTAGAGATATCAATGAGCAGTTCTTC; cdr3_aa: CSARDINEQFF
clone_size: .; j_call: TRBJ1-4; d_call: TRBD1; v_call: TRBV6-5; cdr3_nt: TGTGCCAGCAGTCAGACAGGGCCTAATGAAAAACTGTTTTTT; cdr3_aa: CASSQTGPNEKLFF
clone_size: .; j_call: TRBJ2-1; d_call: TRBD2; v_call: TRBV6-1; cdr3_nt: TGTGCCAGCAGTGAGCTAGCGGGAGTGGATGAGCAGTTCTTC; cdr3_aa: CASSELAGVDEQFF
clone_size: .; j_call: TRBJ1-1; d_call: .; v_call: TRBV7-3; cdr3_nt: TGTGCCAGCAGCTTCAACGGAGGTGAAGCTTTCTTT; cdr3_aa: CASSFNGGEAFF
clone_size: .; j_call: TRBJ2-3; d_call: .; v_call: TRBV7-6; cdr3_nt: TGTGCCAGCAGCTTAGATGCGGGATGGGATACGCAGTATTTT; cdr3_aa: CASSLDAGWDTQYF